These 20 T cell receptor beta chains originate from one sample sequenced in a study of shared clonotypes between healthy human individuals. Method: immunoSEQ multiplex PCR; TCRdb's copy keeps in-frame clones and lacks some. The repertoire holds approximately 1.1 million clones, 78% seen once, with about 0.52% in the top ten. The sequenced material came from memory CD4+ T cells from PBMCs. Subset here: CD45RA-negative fraction. The receptor source for this set is a young man in good health. Some clones in this sample may be carry-over from other donors' samples.

As regards this clone: One end of the junction does not line up with germline, which may come from a read error. The gene calls are TRBV28 and TRBJ2-1; 10 nucleotides line up with TRBD1. Germline V gene data show CDR1 as MDHEN and CDR2 as SYDVKM. CDR3 length: 13 amino acids. CDR3 nucleotides: TGTGCCAGCAGTTTAGAGATGCCGGGACAGGGGATCTTC. Amino acids: CASSLEMPGQGIF.

The chain recombines TRBV28 with TRBJ2-7; D may be TRBD1 (6 bases). The V gene lost 4 bases and the J gene lost 2 bases, with 12 bases spanning the gap. The CDR3 extends over 14 amino acids. CDR1 and CDR2 from the germline V gene are MDHEN and SYDVKM. CDR3 protein: CASSSGTTPYEQYF. The CDR3, as DNA: TGTGCCAGCAGTTCCGGGACAACCCCCTACGAGCAGTACTTC. Based on the CDR3 plus reference TRBV28 and TRBJ2-7, the full variable domain is DVKVTQSSRYLVKRTGEKVFLECVQDMDHENMFWYRQDPGLGLRLIYFSYDVKMKEKGDIPEGYSVSREKKERFSLILESASTNQTSMYLCASSSGTTPYEQYFGPGTRLTVT.

This sequence joins TRBV11-2 and TRBJ1-1; 9 nucleotides line up with TRBD1. After removal of 6 bases from V and 5 bases from J, the junction contained 7 bases not matched to a gene. The CDR3 is 14 amino acids. The germline CDR1 and CDR2 sequences are SGHAT and FQNNGV. The CDR3 coding sequence is TGTGCCAGCAGGAAGGACAGGGGTGATACTGAAGCTTTCTTT. Residues: CASRKDRGDTEAFF.

In its sample, this clone was seen a few times. The rearrangement uses TRBV27 and TRBJ1-1; D is undetermined. The CDR3 totals 13 residues. CDR1 is MNHEY and CDR2 is SMNVEV in the germline V gene (reference sequence). The V end lost 8 bases, the J end lost 4 bases, and 14 bases lay between the germline ends. The CDR3 DNA sequence: TGTGCCAGCGCGGGGTTCGTCGGCACTGAAGCTTTCTTT. This gives the protein CASAGFVGTEAFF.

The chain uses TRBV2 and TRBJ2-6, with D perhaps TRBD1 (6 bases). From germline, CDR1 is SNHLY and CDR2 FYNNEI. This CDR3 has 15 residues. V was trimmed by 6 bases and J by 0 bases, leaving 9 bases between them. The CDR3 nucleotides read TGTGCCAGCAGGGACAGAACCTCTGGGGCCAACGTCCTGACTTTC. Protein sequence: CASRDRTSGANVLTF.

The chain joins TRBV18 to TRBJ1-4; no clear D gene. V was clipped by 3 bases and J by 6 bases, with 20 bases between them. The CDR3 is made up of 17 amino acids. Germline V gene sequence: CDR1 KGHSH, CDR2 LQKENI. Here the CDR3 reads CASSPLDSSVGDEKLFF. The CDR3 DNA is TGTGCCAGCTCACCCCTTGATTCATCAGTTGGGGATGAAAAACTGTTTTTT.

The chain has TRBV7-9 and TRBJ1-3; D is unresolved. CDR1 and CDR2 (germline): SEHNR, FQNEAQ (reference sequence). CDR3 length equals 14 residues. V was trimmed by 7 bases and J by 0 bases, leaving 10 bases between them. Here the CDR3 DNA reads TGTGCCAGCACCGGACCCTACTCTGGAAACACCATATATTTT. As protein: CASTGPYSGNTIYF.

In DNA form, the CDR3 reads TGTGCCAGCAGTGACCGCCACTGGGGGGGACGGCAGCCCCAGCATTTT. Its translation: CASSDRHWGGRQPQHF. The chain carries TRBV6-1 and TRBJ1-5; tentatively, D is TRBD1 (5 bases). V lost 3 bases and J 7 bases, leaving 19 bases between the germline ends. The CDR3 is 16 amino acids. Germline V lookup: CDR1 MNHNS, CDR2 SASEGT.

This clone was detected ten times or more. The V call is TRBV29-1, the J call TRBJ1-1, with D uncertain. This CDR3 spans 10 amino acids. V was pared by 4 bases and J by 10 bases, with 10 bases between. Germline V gives CDR1 SQVTM, CDR2 ANQGSEA. In nucleotides, the CDR3 is TGCAGCGTTGGAAAGCAGTCAGCTTTCTTT. Residues: CSVGKQSAFF.

The rearrangement links TRBV30 to TRBJ2-5; 7 bases are shared with TRBD1. CDR3 length: 15 amino acids. After removal of 4 bases from V and 1 base from J, the junction contained 9 bases not matched to a gene. CDR1 is GTSNPN and CDR2 is SVGIG in the germline V gene (reference sequence). CDR3 region: CAWIPLGQVQETQYF. The CDR3 DNA is TGTGCCTGGATCCCCCTAGGACAGGTCCAAGAGACCCAGTACTTC.

The chain is built from TRBV19 and TRBJ2-4; perhaps TRBD2 as D (6 bases). V lost 2 bases and J lost 0, with 26 bases in between. Looked up from germline, CDR1 is LNHDA and CDR2 is SQIVND (reference sequence). The CDR3 length is 21 residues. The CDR3 bases are TGTGCCAGTAGTATATACCGGGAGCGCGGGTTGTTACGGGAAGCCAAAAACATTCAGTACTTC. This codes for CASSIYRERGLLREAKNIQYF.

A remark on this clone: Different DNA sequences within this sample yield the same CDR3. The chain links TRBV30 to TRBJ2-3; D remains unclear. This CDR3 has 11 amino acids. The germline V gene encodes CDR1 GTSNPN and CDR2 SVGIG (reference sequence). Trimming stripped 0 bases from V and 6 bases from J, with 4 bases between. CDR3: CAWSVGDTQYF. The CDR3 region has the DNA TGTGCCTGGAGTGTAGGTGATACGCAGTATTTT.

The rearrangement links TRBV30 to TRBJ2-6; D remains ambiguous. The CDR3 spans 15 residues. Germline V gene lookup returns CDR1 GTSNPN and CDR2 SVGIG (reference sequence). With 0 bases removed from V and 2 bases from J, the gap between germline ends came to 8 bases. The CDR3 coding sequence is TGTGCCTGGAGTGTACGTTCGACTGGGGCCAACGTCCTGACTTTC. This gives the protein CAWSVRSTGANVLTF.

DNA for the CDR3: TGTGCCAGTAACGTTGGAGGGAATGGCTACACCTTC. Translating gives CASNVGGNGYTF. The genes are TRBV19 and TRBJ1-2; D not certain. The CDR3 spans 12 residues. The V and J ends lost 7 bases and 6 bases respectively, with 12 bases between them. The germline V gene encodes CDR1 LNHDA and CDR2 SQIVND (reference sequence).

The chain employs TRBV27 and TRBJ2-7, with D possibly TRBD2 on 6 matching bases. V shed 3 bases and J shed 2 bases, with 14 bases lying between them. The CDR3 loop spans 15 amino acids. Looked up from germline, CDR1 is MNHEY and CDR2 is SMNVEV (reference sequence). The CDR3 sequence is CASSFKGLGTYEQYF. In DNA, the CDR3 is TGTGCCAGCAGTTTTAAGGGACTGGGGACCTACGAGCAGTACTTC.

The chain has TRBV5-6 and TRBJ1-3; the match to TRBD1 covers 11 bases. The CDR3 has 13 amino acids. Unmatched junction bases numbered 2, after V lost 4 bases and J lost 8 bases. The germline V gene has CDR1 SGHDT and CDR2 YYEEEE. The CDR3 DNA follows: TGTGCCAGCAGCAGGGACAGGGGGGACACCATATATTTT. Translation: CASSRDRGDTIYF. The variable domain in full, with the rest retrieved from reference TRBV5-6 and TRBJ1-3, is DAGVTQSPTHLIKTRGQQVTLRCSPKSGHDTVSWYQQALGQGPQFIFQYYEEEERQRGNFPDRFSGHQFPNYSSELNVNALLLGDSALYLCASSRDRGDTIYFGEGSWLTVV.

The chain carries TRBV28 and TRBJ2-7, with D possibly being TRBD1 or TRBD2 (5 bases each). The germline CDR1 and CDR2 sequences are MDHEN and SYDVKM. V lost 4 bases, J lost 2 bases, and 15 bases lay in between. The CDR3 length is 15 residues. The DNA of the CDR3 is TGTGCCAGCAGTTGGGCTGGGGGATCCCCCTACGAGCAGTACTTC. This gives the protein CASSWAGGSPYEQYF.

CDR3 residues: CASSQSSRGTEAFF. CDR3 nucleotide sequence: TGTGCCAGCAGCCAATCCAGCAGGGGCACTGAAGCTTTCTTT. The rearrangement joins TRBV14 to TRBJ1-1; a weak D match, TRBD1 (6 bases). V gave up 2 bases and J gave up 4 bases, with 11 bases separating them. Germline assignment: CDR1 SGHDN and CDR2 FVKESK. This CDR3 is built from 14 residues.

The chain uses TRBV30 and TRBJ2-3, with 7 bases identical to TRBD2. The CDR3 length is 14 residues. V shed 2 bases, J shed 0 bases, and the junction held 2 bases outside the gene matches. CDR1 is GTSNPN, CDR2 SVGIG, per germline (reference sequence). The CDR3 DNA reads TGTGCCTGGAGTAAAGCGGGGAGCACAGATACGCAGTATTTT. It translates to CAWSKAGSTDTQYF.

This chain connects TRBV27 to TRBJ1-2; D ambiguous. The CDR3 covers 13 residues. The germline V gene has CDR1 MNHEY and CDR2 SMNVEV (reference sequence). The ends were cut back, 1 base at V and 1 base at J, with 4 bases in the middle. The CDR3 sequence: CASSLYNNYGYTF. The CDR3 nucleotides are TGTGCCAGCAGTTTATACAATAACTATGGCTACACCTTC.